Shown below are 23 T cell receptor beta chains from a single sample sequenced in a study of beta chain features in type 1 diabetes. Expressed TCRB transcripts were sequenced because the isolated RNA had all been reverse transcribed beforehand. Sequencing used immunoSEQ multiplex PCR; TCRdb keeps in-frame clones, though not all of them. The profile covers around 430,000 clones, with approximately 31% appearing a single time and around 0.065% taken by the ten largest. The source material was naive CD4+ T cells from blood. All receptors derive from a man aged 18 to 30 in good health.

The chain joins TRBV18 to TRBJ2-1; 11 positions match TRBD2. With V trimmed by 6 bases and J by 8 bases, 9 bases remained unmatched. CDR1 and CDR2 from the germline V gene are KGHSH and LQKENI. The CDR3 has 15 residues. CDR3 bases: TGTGCCAGCTCGCCCCGGACTAGCGGGCTCTATGAGCAGTTCTTC. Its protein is CASSPRTSGLYEQFF.

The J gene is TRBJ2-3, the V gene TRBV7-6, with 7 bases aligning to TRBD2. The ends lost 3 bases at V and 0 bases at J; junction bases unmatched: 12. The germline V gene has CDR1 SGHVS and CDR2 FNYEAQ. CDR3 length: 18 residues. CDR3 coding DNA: TGTGCCAGCAGCTTGGCATACGCCGGGACTATTAGCACAGATACGCAGTATTTT. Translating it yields CASSLAYAGTISTDTQYF. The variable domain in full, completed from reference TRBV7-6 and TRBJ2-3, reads GAGVSQSPRYKVTKRGQDVALRCDPISGHVSLYWYRQALGQGPEFLTYFNYEAQQDKSGLPNDRFSAERPEGSISTLTIQRTEQRDSAMYRCASSLAYAGTISTDTQYFGPGTRLTVL.

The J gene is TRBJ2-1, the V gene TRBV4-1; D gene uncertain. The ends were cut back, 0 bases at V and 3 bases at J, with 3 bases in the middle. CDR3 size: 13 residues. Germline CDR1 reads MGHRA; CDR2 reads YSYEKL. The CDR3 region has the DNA TGCGCCAGCAGCCAAGATCACTACAATGAGCAGTTCTTC. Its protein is CASSQDHYNEQFF.

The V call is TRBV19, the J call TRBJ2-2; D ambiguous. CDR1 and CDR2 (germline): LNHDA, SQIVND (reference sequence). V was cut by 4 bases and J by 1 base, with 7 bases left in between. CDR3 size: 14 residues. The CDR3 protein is CASSTSRNTGELFF. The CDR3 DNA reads TGTGCCAGTAGTACCTCGAGGAACACCGGGGAGCTGTTTTTT. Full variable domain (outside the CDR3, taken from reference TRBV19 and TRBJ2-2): DGGITQSPKYLFRKEGQNVTLSCEQNLNHDAMYWYRQDPGQGLRLIYYSQIVNDFQKGDIAEGYSVSREKKESFPLTVTSAQKNPTAFYLCASSTSRNTGELFFGEGSRLTVL.

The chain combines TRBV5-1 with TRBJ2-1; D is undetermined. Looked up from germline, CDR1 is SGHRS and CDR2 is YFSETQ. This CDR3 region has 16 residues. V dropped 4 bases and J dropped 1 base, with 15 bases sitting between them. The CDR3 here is CASSPTPQQSYNEQFF. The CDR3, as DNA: TGCGCCAGCAGCCCGACACCCCAGCAGTCCTACAATGAGCAGTTCTTC.

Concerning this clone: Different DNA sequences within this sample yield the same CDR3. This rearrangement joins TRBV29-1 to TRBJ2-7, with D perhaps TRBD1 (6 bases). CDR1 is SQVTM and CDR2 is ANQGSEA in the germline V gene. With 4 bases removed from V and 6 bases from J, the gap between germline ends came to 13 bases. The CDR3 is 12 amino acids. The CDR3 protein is CSVGTGLGEQYF. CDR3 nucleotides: TGCAGCGTTGGTACAGGGTTGGGCGAGCAGTACTTC.

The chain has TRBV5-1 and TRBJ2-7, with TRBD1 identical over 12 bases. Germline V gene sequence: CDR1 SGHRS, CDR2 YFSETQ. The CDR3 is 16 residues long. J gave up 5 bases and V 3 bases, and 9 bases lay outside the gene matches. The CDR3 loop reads CASSSTRDRGLHEQYF. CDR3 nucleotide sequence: TGCGCCAGCAGCTCAACCCGGGACAGGGGGCTTCACGAGCAGTACTTC.

As DNA, the CDR3 is TGCAGCGTCCATCTCCGGGTAGGCACTGAAGCTTTCTTT. It specifies CSVHLRVGTEAFF. This rearrangement joins TRBV29-1 to TRBJ1-1; D is undetermined. This CDR3 comprises 13 residues. V dropped 6 bases and J dropped 4 bases, with 15 bases sitting between them. The germline CDR1 and CDR2 sequences are SQVTM and ANQGSEA.

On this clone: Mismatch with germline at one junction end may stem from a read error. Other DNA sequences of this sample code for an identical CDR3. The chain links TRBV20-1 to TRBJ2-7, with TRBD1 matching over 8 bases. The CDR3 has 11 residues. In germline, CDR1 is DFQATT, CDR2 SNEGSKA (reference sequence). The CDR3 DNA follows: TGCAGTGCTCGAGACAGGGGCGAGCAGTACTTC. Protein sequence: CSARDRGEQYF.

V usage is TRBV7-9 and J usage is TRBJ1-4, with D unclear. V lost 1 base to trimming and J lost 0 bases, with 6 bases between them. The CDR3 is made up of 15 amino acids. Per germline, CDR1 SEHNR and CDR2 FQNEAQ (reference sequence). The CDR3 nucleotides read TGTGCCAGCAGCTTAGGTAGTGCAACTAATGAAAAACTGTTTTTT. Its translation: CASSLGSATNEKLFF.

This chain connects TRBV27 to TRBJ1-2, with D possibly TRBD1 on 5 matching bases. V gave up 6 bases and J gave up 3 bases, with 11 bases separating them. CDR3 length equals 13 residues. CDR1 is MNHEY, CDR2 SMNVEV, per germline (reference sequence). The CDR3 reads CASRTTGYYGYTF. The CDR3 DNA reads TGTGCCAGCAGGACAACAGGCTACTATGGCTACACCTTC.

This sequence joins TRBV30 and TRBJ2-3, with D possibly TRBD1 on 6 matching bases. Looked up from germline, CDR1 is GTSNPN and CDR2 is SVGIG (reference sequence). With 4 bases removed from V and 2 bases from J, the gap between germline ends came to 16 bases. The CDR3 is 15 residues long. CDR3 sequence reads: CAWNTPGAYTDTQYF. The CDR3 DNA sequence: TGTGCCTGGAATACGCCAGGGGCGTACACAGATACGCAGTATTTT.

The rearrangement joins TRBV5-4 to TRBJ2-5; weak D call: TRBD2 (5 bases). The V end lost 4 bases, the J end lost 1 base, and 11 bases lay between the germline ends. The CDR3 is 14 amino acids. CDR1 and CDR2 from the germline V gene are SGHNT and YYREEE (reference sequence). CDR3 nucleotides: TGTGCCAGCAGCCTAGCTGATCTCCAAGAGACCCAGTACTTC. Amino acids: CASSLADLQETQYF.

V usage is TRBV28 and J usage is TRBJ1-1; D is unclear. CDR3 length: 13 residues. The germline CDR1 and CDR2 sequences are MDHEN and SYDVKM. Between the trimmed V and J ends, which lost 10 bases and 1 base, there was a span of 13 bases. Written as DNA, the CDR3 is TGTGCCACTCCGGGCCCAGGGAACACTGAAGCTTTCTTT. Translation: CATPGPGNTEAFF. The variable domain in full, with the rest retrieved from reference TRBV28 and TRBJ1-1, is DVKVTQSSRYLVKRTGEKVFLECVQDMDHENMFWYRQDPGLGLRLIYFSYDVKMKEKGDIPEGYSVSREKKERFSLILESASTNQTSMYLCATPGPGNTEAFFGQGTRLTVV.

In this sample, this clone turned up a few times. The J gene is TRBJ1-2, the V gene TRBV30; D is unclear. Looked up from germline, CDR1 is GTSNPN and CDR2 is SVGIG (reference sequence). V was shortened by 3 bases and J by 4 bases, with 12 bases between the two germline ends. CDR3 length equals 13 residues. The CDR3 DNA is TGTGCCTGGAGACGCGACGGAACCTATGGCTACACCTTC. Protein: CAWRRDGTYGYTF.

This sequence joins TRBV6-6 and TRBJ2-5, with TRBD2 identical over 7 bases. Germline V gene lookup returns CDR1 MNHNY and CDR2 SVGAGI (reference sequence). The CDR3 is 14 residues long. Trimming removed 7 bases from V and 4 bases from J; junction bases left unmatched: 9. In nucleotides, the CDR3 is TGTGCCAGCACCTTGGCCAGGGAGGGAGAGACCCAGTACTTC. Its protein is CASTLAREGETQYF.

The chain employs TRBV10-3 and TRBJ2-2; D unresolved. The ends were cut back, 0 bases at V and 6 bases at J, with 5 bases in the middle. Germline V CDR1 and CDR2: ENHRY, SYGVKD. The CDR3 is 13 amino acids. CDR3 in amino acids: CAISESWAGELFF. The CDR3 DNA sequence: TGTGCCATCAGTGAGTCATGGGCCGGGGAGCTGTTTTTT.

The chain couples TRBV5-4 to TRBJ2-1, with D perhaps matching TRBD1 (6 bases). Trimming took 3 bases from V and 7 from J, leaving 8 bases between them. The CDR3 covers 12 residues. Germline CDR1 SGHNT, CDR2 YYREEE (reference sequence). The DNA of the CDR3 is TGTGCCAGCAGCTACAGGGTTAATGAGCAGTTCTTC. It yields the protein CASSYRVNEQFF.

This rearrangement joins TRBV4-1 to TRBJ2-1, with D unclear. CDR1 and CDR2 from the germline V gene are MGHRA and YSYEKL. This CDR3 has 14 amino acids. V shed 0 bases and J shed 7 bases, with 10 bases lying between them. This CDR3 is CASSQEGVTNEQFF. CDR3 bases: TGCGCCAGCAGCCAAGAAGGAGTGACTAATGAGCAGTTCTTC.

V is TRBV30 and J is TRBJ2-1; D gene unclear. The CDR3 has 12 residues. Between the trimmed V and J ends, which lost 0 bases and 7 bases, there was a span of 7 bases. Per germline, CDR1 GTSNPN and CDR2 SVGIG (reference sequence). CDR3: CAWSVPWNEQFF. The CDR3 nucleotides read TGTGCCTGGAGTGTACCCTGGAATGAGCAGTTCTTC.

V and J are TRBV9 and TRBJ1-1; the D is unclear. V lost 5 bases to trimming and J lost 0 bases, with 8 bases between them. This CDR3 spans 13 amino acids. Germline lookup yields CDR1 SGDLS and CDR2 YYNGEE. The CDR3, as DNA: TGTGCCAGCAGTCCTCAGGTGAACACTGAAGCTTTCTTT. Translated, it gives CASSPQVNTEAFF.

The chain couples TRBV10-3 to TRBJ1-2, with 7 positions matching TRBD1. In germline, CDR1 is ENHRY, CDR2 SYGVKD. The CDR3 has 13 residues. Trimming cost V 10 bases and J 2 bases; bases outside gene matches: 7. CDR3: CATRQGTNYGYTF. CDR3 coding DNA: TGTGCCACCCGACAGGGTACCAACTATGGCTACACCTTC.

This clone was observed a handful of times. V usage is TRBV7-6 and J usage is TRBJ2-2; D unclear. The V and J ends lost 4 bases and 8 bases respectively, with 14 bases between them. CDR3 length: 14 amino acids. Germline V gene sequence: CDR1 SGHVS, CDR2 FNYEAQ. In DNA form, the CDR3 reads TGTGCCAGCAGCTCTTTGGCTGGCAGGGGGGAGCTGTTTTTT. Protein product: CASSSLAGRGELFF. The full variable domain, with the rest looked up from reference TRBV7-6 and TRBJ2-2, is GAGVSQSPRYKVTKRGQDVALRCDPISGHVSLYWYRQALGQGPEFLTYFNYEAQQDKSGLPNDRFSAERPEGSISTLTIQRTEQRDSAMYRCASSSLAGRGELFFGEGSRLTVL.